This T cell receptor (beta chain) was recorded in a study of blood T cell repertoires in COVID-19. Turning to the study itself: The United States, Italy and Spain provided the acute and convalescent COVID-19 samples.

A single count supports this clone. The authors' processing: Amplification of reference gene primers was used by the study to estimate nucleated cell counts. Profiling relied on immunoSEQ multiplex PCR, and the TCRdb table lists in-frame clones only, not all of them. V, J and clone size are taken as reported in that table, and D and trimming were inferred from the DNA itself. The table shows around 220,000 clones, with over 75% occurring only once. V trimming: 6 bases; J trimming: 2 bases; junction bases outside the gene matches: 3. The CDR3 runs to 13 residues. Germline CDR1 MNHEY, CDR2 SVGAGI. The sequence derives from a human donor in a cohort sampled during active COVID-19. The specimen sequenced was peripheral blood. The gene calls are TRBV6-5 and TRBJ2-5; 7 bases are a match to TRBD1. The CDR3 here is CASSMGQQETQYF. The CDR3 DNA is TGTGCCAGCAGCATGGGACAGCAAGAGACCCAGTACTTC.